These 27 T cell receptor beta chains were sequenced from one sample in a study of post-analysis software for immune sequencing data. These receptors' antigens are unknown. Incorporated into the TCR beta cDNA libraries were unique molecular identifiers, which served to reduce PCR and sequencing biases. One entry per CDR3 protein results from TCRdb running MiXCR on the PCR reads. The table shows around 770,000 distinct CDR3 sequences, with 40% to 55% occurring only once. Whole-study results and caveats: Controls had lower frequencies than patients of about 5 TRBV segments, which included TRBV5-6, TRBV5-1 and TRBV20-1.

The material sequenced was blood. The receptors originated from a girl under 18 with multiple sclerosis.

The sample holds a few counts of this clonotype. CDR3 DNA: TGCAGCGTTGAAAGATTGGGGGGGGGAAAAGAGACCCAGTACTTC. It is translated as CSVERLGGGKETQYF. The rearrangement links TRBV29-1 to TRBJ2-5; TRBD2 matches at 7 bases. V lost 2 bases and J lost 3; bases outside the gene matches: 9. This CDR3 has 15 amino acids. Germline V CDR1 and CDR2: SQVTM, ANQGSEA.

The CDR3 DNA reads TGTGCCAGCAGTTACTCGATAGGGGCCTTGAACACTGAAGCTTTCTTT. Residues: CASSYSIGALNTEAFF. The V call is TRBV6-5, the J call TRBJ1-1; tentatively, D is TRBD1 (5 bases). In germline, CDR1 is MNHEY, CDR2 SVGAGI. The CDR3 is made up of 16 amino acids. The germline V and J ends were trimmed by 0 bases and 0 bases, with 11 bases remaining between them.

The chain couples TRBV10-3 to TRBJ1-1; TRBD1 might be the D (5 bases). The germline CDR1 and CDR2 sequences are ENHRY and SYGVKD. The CDR3 is 14 amino acids. V lost 6 bases and J lost 1, with 12 bases in between. CDR3 region: CAIRAGGENTEAFF. CDR3 sequence (DNA): TGTGCCATCAGGGCAGGAGGGGAGAACACTGAAGCTTTCTTT.

This clonotype has more than one count but fewer than ten. The chain carries TRBV24-1 and TRBJ2-1; TRBD1 matches 8 bases. This CDR3 comprises 22 residues. The germline CDR1 and CDR2 sequences are KGHDR and SFDVKD. V was clipped by 4 bases and J by 2 bases; unmatched bases: 24. The CDR3 loop reads CATSEVPRGLTRGLRPYNEQFF. CDR3 nucleotides: TGTGCCACCAGTGAAGTTCCCAGGGGGCTAACTCGGGGCCTAAGACCCTACAATGAGCAGTTCTTC.

The gene calls are TRBV5-1 and TRBJ1-2; weak D call: TRBD1 (6 bases). The V gene's germline CDR1 is SGHRS and CDR2 YFSETQ. V was clipped by 3 bases and J by 8 bases, with 14 bases between them. This CDR3 is built from 13 residues. The CDR3 here is CASSSQGQRGYTF. CDR3 DNA sequence: TGCGCCAGCAGCTCGCAGGGGCAGCGAGGCTACACCTTC.

This clonotype was seen more than once but under ten times. The chain employs TRBV7-2 and TRBJ1-6; TRBD1 matches at 8 bases. V lost 3 bases to trimming and J lost 5 bases; unmatched junction nucleotides: 0. The CDR3 is 14 residues long. From germline, CDR1 is SGHTA and CDR2 FQGNSA. The CDR3 sequence is CASSLDRDNSPLHF. The CDR3 DNA sequence: TGTGCCAGCAGCTTGGACAGGGATAATTCACCCCTCCACTTT. The full variable domain, its missing parts supplied by reference TRBV7-2 and TRBJ1-6, is GAGVSQSPSNKVTEKGKDVELRCDPISGHTALYWYRQSLGQGLEFLIYFQGNSAPDKSGLPSDRFSAERTGGSVSTLTIQRTQQEDSAVYLCASSLDRDNSPLHFGNGTRLTVT.

This clonotype was counted between two and nine times. This rearrangement joins TRBV29-1 to TRBJ1-2, with 9 bases that match TRBD1. The length of the CDR3 is 11 residues. From germline, CDR1 is SQVTM and CDR2 ANQGSEA. V lost 7 bases to trimming and J lost 5 bases; unmatched junction nucleotides: 2. CDR3 DNA sequence: TGCAGCGGACAGGGGGGGTATGGCTACACCTTC. The encoded protein is CSGQGGYGYTF.

The gene calls are TRBV28 and TRBJ2-7, with D perhaps TRBD1 (5 bases). Trimming took off 5 bases at V and 6 bases at J, with 11 bases between the two ends. The CDR3 is 12 residues long. CDR1 MDHEN and CDR2 SYDVKM come from the germline V gene. The CDR3 DNA sequence: TGTGCCAGCAGTCCTCAGGGTAGCGAGCAGTACTTC. Translating it yields CASSPQGSEQYF.

The rearrangement links TRBV7-9 to TRBJ2-7; D possibly corresponds to TRBD2 (5 bases). This CDR3 region has 14 residues. Germline V gene lookup returns CDR1 SEHNR and CDR2 FQNEAQ (reference sequence). The V end was cut by 4 bases, the J end by 5 bases, with 15 bases between. The CDR3 region is CASSSGVNPHEQYF. In nucleotides, the CDR3 is TGTGCCAGCAGCTCCGGGGTTAACCCCCACGAGCAGTACTTC.

This clonotype was picked up a small number of times. The J gene is TRBJ2-1, the V gene TRBV29-1, with 8 bases identical to TRBD2. The germline V gene encodes CDR1 SQVTM and CDR2 ANQGSEA. The CDR3 covers 18 residues. Trimming took 1 base from V and 0 from J; bases not matched to a gene: 11. CDR3 amino acids: CSVEARGFSGVSYNEQFF. The DNA for the CDR3 is TGCAGCGTTGAAGCGAGGGGATTTAGCGGGGTCTCCTACAATGAGCAGTTCTTC.

This sequence joins TRBV2 and TRBJ2-5; TRBD2 agrees at 11 bases. From germline, CDR1 is SNHLY and CDR2 FYNNEI. This CDR3 has 14 residues. V lost 2 bases and J lost 5; bases outside the gene matches: 1. The CDR3 DNA reads TGTGCCAGCAGTGAATCTAGCGGGAGGGAGACCCAGTACTTC. It codes for CASSESSGRETQYF.

The chain uses TRBV7-2 and TRBJ2-7; 8 bases fit TRBD2. The CDR3 contains 16 residues. Per the germline V gene, CDR1 is SGHTA and CDR2 is FQGNSA. The ends lost 1 base at V and 2 bases at J; junction bases unmatched: 7. The CDR3 coding sequence is TGTGCCAGCAGCTTAGTGGCTAGCGGGCCCGCCTACGAGCAGTACTTC. This translates into CASSLVASGPAYEQYF.

This chain uses TRBV15 with TRBJ2-7; either TRBD1 or TRBD2 may supply D (5 bases each). Deletions cut 1 base from V and 1 base from J, with 14 bases between. This CDR3 is built from 16 residues. Per germline, CDR1 LNHNV and CDR2 YYDKDF (reference sequence). The CDR3 region has the DNA TGTGCCACCAGCAGAGCCGACCGGGACGGATCCTACGAGCAGTACTTC. This codes for CATSRADRDGSYEQYF.

The chain couples TRBV12-3 or TRBV12-4 to TRBJ1-1; 7 bases align to TRBD1. The trim removed 3 bases at V and 11 bases at J, leaving 15 bases unmatched. CDR3 length: 15 amino acids. CDR3 protein: CASSFSRQGSPRAFF. The CDR3 DNA is TGTGCCAGCAGTTTCTCCCGACAGGGCTCCCCAAGGGCTTTCTTT.

This clonotype has just a few counts. This sequence joins TRBV4-3 and TRBJ2-3; 8 bases agree with TRBD2. This CDR3 comprises 15 residues. The V and J ends lost 4 bases and 5 bases, in that order; junction bases with no gene match: 8. Per germline, CDR1 LGHNA and CDR2 YSLEER. CDR3 sequence reads: CASSLRTSSGDTQYF. The CDR3 region has the DNA TGCGCCAGCAGCCTCCGGACTAGCAGCGGAGATACGCAGTATTTT.

This chain connects TRBV2 to TRBJ1-5, with D maybe TRBD1 (5 bases). V was clipped by 6 bases and J by 2 bases, with 14 bases between them. Germline lookup yields CDR1 SNHLY and CDR2 FYNNEI. There are 15 residues in the CDR3. CDR3 sequence reads: CASRKDTRGNQPQHF. DNA of the CDR3: TGTGCCAGCAGAAAGGACACGAGAGGCAATCAGCCCCAGCATTTT.

This chain links TRBV7-2 with TRBJ2-5; 9 nucleotides align to TRBD1. J was trimmed by 5 bases and V by 5 bases; bases with no gene match: 9. There are 15 residues in the CDR3. Germline V gene data show CDR1 as SGHTA and CDR2 as FQGNSA. The CDR3 sequence is CASSRSQGTGETQYF. CDR3 DNA sequence: TGTGCCAGCAGCCGTTCACAGGGGACAGGGGAGACCCAGTACTTC.

J is TRBJ2-1 and V is TRBV10-2, with 8 bases lining up with TRBD2. The J call is in doubt because the DNA end fits TRBJ2-7 better. CDR3 length: 20 amino acids. Germline CDR1 WSHSY, CDR2 SAAADI. The DNA for the CDR3 is TGCGCCAGCAGTGAGCTCAGACTTTTTGCGGGGGGAGGTACCTACAATGAGCAGTACTTC. Protein product: CASSELRLFAGGGTYNEQYF.

This clonotype was detected a few times. V is TRBV20-1 and J is TRBJ2-1; 10 bases agree with TRBD2. This CDR3 is 15 amino acids long. With 0 bases clipped from V and 4 bases from J, the junction kept 3 bases outside the gene matches. Germline CDR1 and CDR2: DFQATT and SNEGSKA (reference sequence). CDR3: CSARDVAGGYNEQFF. CDR3 sequence (DNA): TGCAGTGCTAGAGATGTAGCGGGGGGATACAATGAGCAGTTCTTC.

This clonotype showed up just once. A single base separates this from a much larger clone, so it may be a read error. This rearrangement joins TRBV29-1 to TRBJ2-7; TRBD1 is a possible D gene (5 bases). Germline V gene lookup returns CDR1 SQVTM and CDR2 ANQGSEA. CDR3 length: 12 amino acids. The CDR3 loop reads CSAGSGDYERYF. The CDR3 region has the DNA TGCAGCGCAGGGTCAGGCGATTACGAGCGGTACTTC.

CDR3 coding DNA: TGCAGCGTTGGGGACAGGGGCAATCAGCCCCAGCATTTT. Translation gives CSVGDRGNQPQHF. V is TRBV29-1 and J is TRBJ1-5; 9 bases agree with TRBD1. The CDR3 length is 13 residues. Losses at the gene ends were 4 bases for V and 2 bases for J; bases not matched to a gene: 0. Germline V lookup: CDR1 SQVTM, CDR2 ANQGSEA.

The gene calls are TRBV12-3 or TRBV12-4 and TRBJ1-2; a possible D gene is TRBD1 (6 bases). Between the trimmed V and J ends, which lost 11 bases and 8 bases, there was a span of 21 bases. The CDR3 runs to 13 residues. In DNA, the CDR3 is TGTGCCTGCACCCTGGGGGCGGGGTTAGGCTACACCTTC. Its protein is CACTLGAGLGYTF.

This clonotype occurred a few times. This chain uses TRBV7-6 with TRBJ2-3; 10 positions match TRBD1. The ends lost 5 bases at V and 6 bases at J; junction bases unmatched: 8. Germline assignment: CDR1 SGHVS and CDR2 FNYEAQ. The CDR3 length is 15 residues. The DNA for the CDR3 is TGTGCCAGCAGCCCCGGGACAGGGGATGTGGATACGCAGTATTTT. Translating gives CASSPGTGDVDTQYF.

This clonotype was counted once. The rearrangement links TRBV20-1 to TRBJ1-5; D is possibly TRBD1 (6 bases). V lost 7 bases and J lost 6, with 16 bases in between. The V gene's germline CDR1 is DFQATT and CDR2 SNEGSKA (reference sequence). The CDR3 length is 13 residues. Here the CDR3 DNA reads TGCAGTGTCAGGGCAGGGGAGGCTCAGCCCCAGCATTTT. Its translation: CSVRAGEAQPQHF.

This clonotype was picked up many times. The CDR3 protein is CSVERGEYEQYF. CDR3 coding DNA: TGCAGCGTTGAAAGGGGAGAATACGAGCAGTACTTC. The chain employs TRBV29-1 and TRBJ2-7, with D perhaps assigned TRBD1 or TRBD2 (5 bases each). The CDR3 covers 12 residues. Germline V CDR1 and CDR2: SQVTM, ANQGSEA. V shed 2 bases and J shed 4 bases, with 9 bases lying between them.

The chain uses TRBV12-3 or TRBV12-4 and TRBJ1-2, with D uncertain. V lost 8 bases to trimming and J lost 8 bases, with 12 bases between them. The CDR3 has 11 residues. CDR3 sequence: CASSGSEGYTF. The CDR3 DNA is TGTGCCAGCTCGGGCTCGGAAGGCTACACCTTC.

The gene calls are TRBV15 and TRBJ2-5; 13 nucleotides match TRBD2. Germline-derived CDR1 and CDR2 are LNHNV and YYDKDF (reference sequence). V shed 3 bases and J 5 bases; nucleotides not matched to a gene: 9. CDR3 length: 17 residues. In DNA form, the CDR3 reads TGTGCCACCAGCAGGAAATCGACTAGCGGGAGGAGTGAGACCCAGTACTTC. The encoded protein is CATSRKSTSGRSETQYF.